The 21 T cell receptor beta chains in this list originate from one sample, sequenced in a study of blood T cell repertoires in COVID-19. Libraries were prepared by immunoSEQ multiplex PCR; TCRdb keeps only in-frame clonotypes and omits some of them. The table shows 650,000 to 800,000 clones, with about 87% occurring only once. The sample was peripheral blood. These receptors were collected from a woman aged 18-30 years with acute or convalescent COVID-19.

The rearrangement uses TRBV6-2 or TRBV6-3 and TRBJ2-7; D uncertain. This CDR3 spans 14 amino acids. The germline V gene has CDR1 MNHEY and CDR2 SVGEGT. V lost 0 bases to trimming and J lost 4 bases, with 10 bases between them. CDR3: CASSYSQNLYEQYF. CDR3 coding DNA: TGTGCCAGCAGTTACTCTCAAAATCTATACGAGCAGTACTTC.

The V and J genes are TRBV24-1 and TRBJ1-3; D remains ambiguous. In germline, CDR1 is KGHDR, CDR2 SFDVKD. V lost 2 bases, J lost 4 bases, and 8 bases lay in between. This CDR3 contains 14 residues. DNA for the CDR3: TGTGCCACCAGTGATTCGTGGAGCGGAAACACCATATATTTT. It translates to CATSDSWSGNTIYF.

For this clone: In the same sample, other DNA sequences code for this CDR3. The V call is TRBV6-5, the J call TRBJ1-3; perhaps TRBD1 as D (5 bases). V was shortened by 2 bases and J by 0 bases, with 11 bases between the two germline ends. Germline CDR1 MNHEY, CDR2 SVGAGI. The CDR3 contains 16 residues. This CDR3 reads CASSYGQGYSGNTIYF. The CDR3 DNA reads TGTGCCAGCAGTTACGGCCAGGGCTACTCTGGAAACACCATATATTTT.

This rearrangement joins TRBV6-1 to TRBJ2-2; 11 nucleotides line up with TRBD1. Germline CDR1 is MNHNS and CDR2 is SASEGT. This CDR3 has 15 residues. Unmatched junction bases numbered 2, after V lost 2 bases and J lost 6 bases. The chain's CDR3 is CASSERTGGSGELFF. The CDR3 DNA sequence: TGTGCCAGCAGTGAAAGGACAGGGGGCTCCGGGGAGCTGTTTTTT.

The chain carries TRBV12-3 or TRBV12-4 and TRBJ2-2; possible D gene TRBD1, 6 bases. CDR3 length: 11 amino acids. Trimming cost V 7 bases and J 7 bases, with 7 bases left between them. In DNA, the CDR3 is TGTGCCAGCAAGGGGGTCGGGGAGCTGTTTTTT. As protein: CASKGVGELFF.

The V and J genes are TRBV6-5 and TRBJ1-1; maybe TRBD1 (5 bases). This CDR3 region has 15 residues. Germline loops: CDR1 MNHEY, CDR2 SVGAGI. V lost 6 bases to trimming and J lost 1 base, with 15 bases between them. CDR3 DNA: TGTGCCAGCAGCAAGTTAGGGGTTAGGAACACTGAAGCTTTCTTT. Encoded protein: CASSKLGVRNTEAFF.

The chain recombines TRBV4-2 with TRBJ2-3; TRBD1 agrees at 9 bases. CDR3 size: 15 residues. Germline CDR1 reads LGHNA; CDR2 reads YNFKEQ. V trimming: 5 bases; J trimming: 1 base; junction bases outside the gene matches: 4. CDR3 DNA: TGTGCCAGCAGCGCCCGGGACAGGGGCACAGATACGCAGTATTTT. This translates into CASSARDRGTDTQYF.

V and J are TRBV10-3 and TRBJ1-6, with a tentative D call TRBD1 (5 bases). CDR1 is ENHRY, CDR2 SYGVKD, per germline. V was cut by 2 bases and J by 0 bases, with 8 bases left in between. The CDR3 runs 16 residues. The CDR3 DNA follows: TGTGCCATCAGTGAGGACAGTACCTCCTATAATTCACCCCTCCACTTT. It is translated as CAISEDSTSYNSPLHF.

The CDR3 spells CASSERVLNYGYTF. Here the CDR3 DNA reads TGTGCCAGCAGTGAGAGGGTTTTAAACTATGGCTACACCTTC. The V and J genes are TRBV6-2 or TRBV6-3 and TRBJ1-2, with no clear D. From germline, CDR1 is MNHEY and CDR2 SVGEGT. This CDR3 has 14 amino acids. Trimming shortened V by 5 bases and J by 2 bases, and 12 bases separated the two germline ends.

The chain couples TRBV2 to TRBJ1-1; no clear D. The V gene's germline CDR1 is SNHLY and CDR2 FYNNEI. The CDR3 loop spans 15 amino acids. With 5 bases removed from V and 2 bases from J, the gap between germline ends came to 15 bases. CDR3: CASSFLTVENTEAFF. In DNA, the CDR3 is TGTGCCAGCAGTTTCTTAACAGTAGAAAACACTGAAGCTTTCTTT.

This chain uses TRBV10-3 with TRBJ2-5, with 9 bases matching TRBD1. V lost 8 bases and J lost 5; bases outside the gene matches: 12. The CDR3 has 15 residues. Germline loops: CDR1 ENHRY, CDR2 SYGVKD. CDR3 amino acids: CAISPGTGRRETQYF. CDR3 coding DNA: TGTGCCATCTCCCCCGGGACAGGGAGGAGGGAGACCCAGTACTTC.

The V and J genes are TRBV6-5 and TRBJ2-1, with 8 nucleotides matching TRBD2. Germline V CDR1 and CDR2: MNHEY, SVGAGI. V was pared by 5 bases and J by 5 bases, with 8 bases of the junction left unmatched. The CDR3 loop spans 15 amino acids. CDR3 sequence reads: CASSPLAGLHNEQFF. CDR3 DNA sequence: TGTGCCAGCAGTCCCCTAGCGGGCCTCCACAATGAGCAGTTCTTC.

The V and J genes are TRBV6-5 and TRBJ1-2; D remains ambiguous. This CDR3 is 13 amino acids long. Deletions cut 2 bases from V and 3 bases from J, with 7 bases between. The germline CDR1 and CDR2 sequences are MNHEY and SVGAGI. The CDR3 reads CASSYDGDYGYTF. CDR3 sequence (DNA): TGTGCCAGCAGTTACGACGGGGACTATGGCTACACCTTC.

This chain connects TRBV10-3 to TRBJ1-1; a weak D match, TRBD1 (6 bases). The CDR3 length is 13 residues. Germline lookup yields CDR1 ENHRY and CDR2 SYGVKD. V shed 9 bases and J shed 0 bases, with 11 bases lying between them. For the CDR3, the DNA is TGTGCCATACTACAGGGTATGAACACTGAAGCTTTCTTT. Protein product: CAILQGMNTEAFF.

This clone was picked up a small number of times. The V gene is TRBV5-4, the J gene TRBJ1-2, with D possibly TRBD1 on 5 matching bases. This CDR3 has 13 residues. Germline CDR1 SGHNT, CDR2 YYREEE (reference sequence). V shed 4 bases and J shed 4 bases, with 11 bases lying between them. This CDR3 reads CASSPDSPYGYTF. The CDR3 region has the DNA TGTGCCAGCAGCCCCGACAGCCCCTATGGCTACACCTTC.

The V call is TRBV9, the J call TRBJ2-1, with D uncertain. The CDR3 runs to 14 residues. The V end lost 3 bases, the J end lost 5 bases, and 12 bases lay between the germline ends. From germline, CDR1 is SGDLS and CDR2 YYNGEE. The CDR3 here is CASSDQTGNNEQFF. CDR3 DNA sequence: TGTGCCAGCAGCGACCAGACGGGTAACAATGAGCAGTTCTTC.

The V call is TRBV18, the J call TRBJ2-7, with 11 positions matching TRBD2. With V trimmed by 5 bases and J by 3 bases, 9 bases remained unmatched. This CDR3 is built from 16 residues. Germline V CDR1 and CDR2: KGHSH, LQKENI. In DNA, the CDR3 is TGTGCCAGCTCATCCTCACTAGCGGGGGCCGACTACGAGCAGTACTTC. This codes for CASSSSLAGADYEQYF.

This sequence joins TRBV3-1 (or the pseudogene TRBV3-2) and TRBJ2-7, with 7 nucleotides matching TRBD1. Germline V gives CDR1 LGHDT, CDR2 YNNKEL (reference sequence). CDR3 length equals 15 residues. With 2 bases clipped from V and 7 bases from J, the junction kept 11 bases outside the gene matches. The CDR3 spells CASSQTTRTGREQYF. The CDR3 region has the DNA TGTGCCAGCAGCCAAACAACAAGGACAGGCCGGGAGCAGTACTTC.

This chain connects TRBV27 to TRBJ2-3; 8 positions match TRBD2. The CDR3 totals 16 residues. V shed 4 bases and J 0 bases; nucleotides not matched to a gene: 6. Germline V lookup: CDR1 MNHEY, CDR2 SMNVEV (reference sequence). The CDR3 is CASSSGTRGSTDTQYF. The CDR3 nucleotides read TGTGCCAGCAGTTCCGGGACTAGAGGGAGCACAGATACGCAGTATTTT.

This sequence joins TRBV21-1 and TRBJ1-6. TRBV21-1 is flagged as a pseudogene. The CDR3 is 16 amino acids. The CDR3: CASSKERAPGGSPLHF. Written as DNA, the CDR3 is TGTGCCAGCAGCAAAGAGAGGGCCCCAGGAGGGTCACCCCTCCACTTT.

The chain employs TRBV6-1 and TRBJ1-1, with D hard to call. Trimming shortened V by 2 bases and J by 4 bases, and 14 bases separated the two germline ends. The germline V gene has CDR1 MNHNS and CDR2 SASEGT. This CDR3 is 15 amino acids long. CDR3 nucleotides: TGTGCCAGCAGTGAACCATTCTTGCTTAGCACTGAAGCTTTCTTT. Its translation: CASSEPFLLSTEAFF.